This TCR beta chain was recovered during a study of CD8 T cells in ankylosing spondylitis. Study-wide points: Within ankylosing spondylitis blood, a TCR beta motif made up of roughly eight highly homologous variants appeared to be characteristic.

Regarding this clonotype: What it binds is not known.

TCRdb reanalysed the 5' RACE reads using MiXCR and keeps one entry per CDR3 protein. The sample contains over 600,000 distinct CDR3 sequences, roughly 20% of which appear only once. Per the germline V gene, CDR1 is MGHRA and CDR2 is YSYEKL. V shed 2 bases and J shed 1 base, with 12 bases lying between them. This CDR3 spans 15 amino acids. This clonotype was obtained from a male donor with ankylosing spondylitis. Sequences were obtained from blood, either unsorted or a sorted T cell fraction (not recorded which). This rearrangement joins TRBV4-1 to TRBJ2-7; TRBD1 is a possible D gene (5 bases). The CDR3 loop reads CASSQLKGQSYEQYF. CDR3 in DNA: TGCGCCAGCAGCCAACTGAAGGGGCAGTCCTACGAGCAGTACTTC.